Presented here are 26 T cell receptor beta chains from one specimen sequenced in a study of blood T cell repertoires in COVID-19. Some clones are missing from TCRdb's copy, which holds only in-frame ones; the method was immunoSEQ multiplex PCR. Counted here are tens of thousands of clones, around 90% occurring once; the ten biggest clones make up over 25%. The sample was peripheral blood. The receptors come from a man aged 45-65 years with acute or convalescent COVID-19.

This chain joins TRBV2 and TRBJ1-2, with TRBD1 matching over 9 bases. The CDR3 is made up of 14 amino acids. Germline V lookup: CDR1 SNHLY, CDR2 FYNNEI. V was clipped by 6 bases and J by 4 bases; unmatched bases: 6. DNA of the CDR3: TGTGCCAGCAGGGAACAGGGGGCAAGCTATGGCTACACCTTC. This translates into CASREQGASYGYTF.

This chain links TRBV12-5 with TRBJ1-5; possible D gene TRBD1, 5 bases. V lost 2 bases to trimming and J lost 5 bases, with 16 bases between them. There are 16 residues in the CDR3. Looked up from germline, CDR1 is LGHNT and CDR2 is FRNRAP. CDR3 DNA: TGTGCTAGTGGTTTGTCTCGTTGGGGGGGGGATCAGCCCCAGCATTTT. Translation: CASGLSRWGGDQPQHF.

The chain has TRBV5-1 and TRBJ1-5; TRBD1 matches at 8 bases. This CDR3 region has 14 residues. CDR1 is SGHRS, CDR2 YFSETQ, per germline. Losses at the gene ends were 4 bases for V and 4 bases for J; bases not matched to a gene: 4. CDR3 bases: TGCGCCAGCAGCACCGGGACAGGAAATCAGCCCCAGCATTTT. As protein: CASSTGTGNQPQHF.

The rearrangement joins TRBV6-2 or TRBV6-3 to TRBJ1-3; D is unresolved. The CDR3 runs 19 residues. Germline loops: CDR1 MNHEY, CDR2 SVGEGT. V was clipped by 0 bases and J by 2 bases, with 20 bases between them. CDR3 region: CASSYSSPRHPGPGNTIYF. CDR3 sequence (DNA): TGTGCCAGCAGTTACTCGTCCCCCCGCCATCCCGGTCCTGGAAACACCATATATTTT.

The chain has TRBV24-1 and TRBJ1-1, with D possibly matching TRBD1 (6 bases). Germline loops: CDR1 KGHDR, CDR2 SFDVKD. The V end was cut by 7 bases, the J end by 1 base, with 12 bases between. This CDR3 spans 14 amino acids. This CDR3 reads CATRGGAKNTEAFF. For the CDR3, the DNA is TGTGCCACCAGAGGGGGGGCCAAGAACACTGAAGCTTTCTTT.

V is TRBV19 and J is TRBJ1-4, with D hard to call. V lost 5 bases to trimming and J lost 0 bases, with 10 bases between them. This CDR3 is 15 amino acids long. The germline V gene has CDR1 LNHDA and CDR2 SQIVND (reference sequence). CDR3 protein: CASSPSGSTNEKLFF. CDR3 in DNA: TGTGCCAGTAGTCCCTCGGGGTCAACTAATGAAAAACTGTTTTTT.

The chain joins TRBV4-2 to TRBJ1-2; TRBD1 is a possible D gene (6 bases). V lost 2 bases and J lost 6, with 13 bases in between. The CDR3 runs to 14 residues. Per germline, CDR1 LGHNA and CDR2 YNFKEQ. In nucleotides, the CDR3 is TGTGCCAGCAGCCAAAGGGGGGGGGCAGATGGCTACACCTTC. The encoded protein is CASSQRGGADGYTF.

The chain is built from TRBV10-3 and TRBJ1-1; 11 nucleotides match TRBD1. V lost 6 bases and J lost 2; bases outside the gene matches: 14. CDR1 ENHRY and CDR2 SYGVKD come from the germline V gene. CDR3 length: 18 residues. DNA of the CDR3: TGTGCCATCAGGAAAACCCGGGACAGGGGGGAGGAAAACACTGAAGCTTTCTTT. Protein: CAIRKTRDRGEENTEAFF.

V is TRBV28 and J is TRBJ2-6; 13 positions match TRBD2. Germline CDR1 reads MDHEN; CDR2 reads SYDVKM. The length of the CDR3 is 23 residues. Unmatched junction bases numbered 19, after V lost 5 bases and J lost 0 bases. CDR3 nucleotides: TGTGCCAGCAGTAACCCTCGTTGGACTAGCGGGGGCCGTACCAGCTCTGGGGCCAACGTCCTGACTTTC. It is translated as CASSNPRWTSGGRTSSGANVLTF.

The chain recombines TRBV19 with TRBJ2-2; no definite D call. The V end lost 9 bases, the J end lost 6 bases, and 11 bases lay between the germline ends. The germline V gene has CDR1 LNHDA and CDR2 SQIVND (reference sequence). CDR3 length equals 12 residues. The CDR3 DNA reads TGTGCCAGCCATACTGTCCCCGGGGAGCTGTTTTTT. It translates to CASHTVPGELFF.

The chain carries TRBV19 and TRBJ1-5; D ambiguous. This CDR3 spans 14 amino acids. The germline CDR1 and CDR2 sequences are LNHDA and SQIVND (reference sequence). Trimming stripped 7 bases from V and 2 bases from J, with 12 bases between. The CDR3 reads CASTNAGGNQPQHF. CDR3 coding DNA: TGTGCCAGTACTAACGCCGGGGGCAATCAGCCCCAGCATTTT.

The chain links TRBV7-9 to TRBJ1-6; TRBD1 matches at 7 bases. The CDR3 is 16 amino acids. Germline V CDR1 and CDR2: SEHNR, FQNEAQ (reference sequence). V lost 0 bases and J lost 7; bases outside the gene matches: 6. DNA of the CDR3: TGTGCCAGCAGCTTAGCCCGTCCAGGGGGGAATTCACCCCTCCACTTT. It codes for CASSLARPGGNSPLHF.

This clone has more than one count but fewer than ten. The rearrangement uses TRBV5-1 and TRBJ1-5; no definite D call. Trimming shortened V by 0 bases and J by 0 bases, and 7 bases separated the two germline ends. Germline CDR1 is SGHRS and CDR2 is YFSETQ. This CDR3 has 15 residues. The CDR3 sequence is CASSLDNYSNQPQHF. The CDR3 DNA reads as TGCGCCAGCAGCTTGGACAATTATAGCAATCAGCCCCAGCATTTT.

The CDR3 coding sequence is TGTGCCAGCAGCAAGGACAATGATCAGCCCCAGCATTTT. It yields the protein CASSKDNDQPQHF. The chain employs TRBV7-2 and TRBJ1-5; D is perhaps TRBD1 (5 bases). The CDR3 extends over 13 amino acids. V shed 5 bases and J shed 5 bases, with 10 bases lying between them. Germline loops: CDR1 SGHTA, CDR2 FQGNSA.

The gene calls are TRBV9 and TRBJ2-1; 7 bases map to TRBD1. Germline CDR1 and CDR2: SGDLS and YYNGEE. The ends lost 4 bases at V and 7 bases at J; junction bases unmatched: 8. The CDR3 consists of 14 residues. For the CDR3, the DNA is TGTGCCAGCAGCACCCCGACAGGGTGGAATGAGCAGTTCTTC. Its protein is CASSTPTGWNEQFF.

The gene calls are TRBV11-3 and TRBJ2-1, with 11 bases identical to TRBD1. Per the germline V gene, CDR1 is SGHNT and CDR2 is YENEEA. This CDR3 region has 15 residues. V lost 5 bases, J lost 9 bases, and 9 bases stayed unmatched. For the CDR3, the DNA is TGTGCCAGCAGCACGTCCCGGGACAGGGGGAGTGAGCAGTTCTTC. This encodes CASSTSRDRGSEQFF.

The gene calls are TRBV10-2 and TRBJ2-5, with TRBD1 identical over 8 bases. Germline CDR1 reads WSHSY; CDR2 reads SAAADI. The CDR3 length is 16 residues. The junction had 13 bases not matched to a gene; V was cut back by 3 bases and J by 7 bases. CDR3 region: CASSDRYQGAFGTQYF. For the CDR3, the DNA is TGCGCCAGCAGTGATCGATACCAGGGGGCATTTGGGACCCAGTACTTC.

The table lists this clone with a count of one. Other DNA variants within this sample encode the same CDR3. J is TRBJ1-1 and V is TRBV6-5; D perhaps matches TRBD1 (6 bases). The CDR3 is 12 amino acids. Germline assignment: CDR1 MNHEY and CDR2 SVGAGI. V was pared by 2 bases and J by 8 bases, with 9 bases between. CDR3 in amino acids: CASSYGQGEAFF. CDR3 sequence (DNA): TGTGCCAGCAGTTACGGCCAGGGGGAAGCTTTCTTT.

The rearrangement uses TRBV6-5 and TRBJ1-6; D is uncertain. CDR1 and CDR2 (germline): MNHEY, SVGAGI. Trimming left V 1 base short and J 10 bases short, with 14 bases between. The CDR3 totals 15 residues. CDR3: CASSYFRQSGSPLHF. CDR3 sequence (DNA): TGTGCCAGCAGTTACTTCCGGCAGAGCGGATCACCCCTCCACTTT.

In this sample, this clone turned up once. The chain employs TRBV5-5 and TRBJ2-7; 7 positions match TRBD1. V trimming: 0 bases; J trimming: 1 base; junction bases outside the gene matches: 7. The CDR3 consists of 16 residues. CDR1 is SGHKS and CDR2 is YYEKEE in the germline V gene (reference sequence). CDR3 sequence: CASSLEGGRRSYEQYF. In DNA, the CDR3 is TGTGCCAGCAGCTTGGAAGGGGGCAGGCGATCCTACGAGCAGTACTTC.

The genes are TRBV29-1 and TRBJ1-4; TRBD1 matches at 9 bases. CDR3 length: 13 amino acids. After removal of 7 bases from V and 6 bases from J, the junction contained 6 bases not matched to a gene. Germline CDR1 SQVTM, CDR2 ANQGSEA. CDR3 loop: CSGQQGADEKLFF. CDR3 DNA: TGCAGCGGGCAACAGGGGGCAGATGAAAAACTGTTTTTT.

CDR3 protein: CASSALFGAAPEAFF. CDR3 coding DNA: TGTGCCAGCAGCGCTCTCTTCGGAGCCGCCCCTGAAGCTTTCTTT. The chain has TRBV9 and TRBJ1-1, with unresolved D. Trimming stripped 3 bases from V and 6 bases from J, with 18 bases between. This CDR3 has 15 residues. The germline CDR1 and CDR2 sequences are SGDLS and YYNGEE. The whole variable domain, filled in from reference TRBV9 and TRBJ1-1, reads DSGVTQTPKHLITATGQRVTLRCSPRSGDLSVYWYQQSLDQGLQFLIQYYNGEERAKGNILERFSAQQFPDLHSELNLSSLELGDSALYFCASSALFGAAPEAFFGQGTRLTVV.

In its sample, this clone was seen once. The chain couples TRBV2 to TRBJ1-1; D remains ambiguous. V was trimmed by 5 bases and J by 2 bases, leaving 15 bases between them. Germline loops: CDR1 SNHLY, CDR2 FYNNEI. The CDR3 is 15 residues long. The CDR3 DNA is TGTGCCAGCAGTCCATCCACGAGGGCCAACACTGAAGCTTTCTTT. Protein product: CASSPSTRANTEAFF.

This chain uses TRBV7-7 with TRBJ2-3, with D unclear. The CDR3 is 13 residues long. V lost 1 base, J lost 4 bases, and 6 bases lay in between. Germline loops: CDR1 SSHAT, CDR2 FNYEAQ (reference sequence). CDR3 DNA: TGTGCCAGCAGCTTAGGGCAGGCAGATACGCAGTATTTT. Translated: CASSLGQADTQYF.

Written as DNA, the CDR3 is TGCGCCAGCACCGCGGAGACCCTTTATAGCAATCAGCCCCAGCATTTT. Translating gives CASTAETLYSNQPQHF. This chain connects TRBV10-1 to TRBJ1-5; the D is unclear. Germline-derived CDR1 and CDR2 are WNHNN and SYGVQD (reference sequence). V lost 7 bases and J lost 0, with 16 bases in between. The CDR3 runs to 16 residues.

This chain uses TRBV18 with TRBJ1-5; D perhaps matches TRBD1 (5 bases). The germline V gene encodes CDR1 KGHSH and CDR2 LQKENI. V was pared by 5 bases and J by 6 bases, with 11 bases between. The CDR3 spans 13 residues. CDR3 nucleotides: TGTGCCAGCTCATCTATCGGGGGTCAGCCCCAGCATTTT. Its protein is CASSSIGGQPQHF.